This entry lists 5 T cell receptor beta chains sequenced from one sample in a study of cytomegalovirus exposure and HLA in healthy donors. In the PCR, 60 Vbeta and 13 Jbeta primers were used. Produced via immunoSEQ multiplex PCR; TCRdb's table is partial and in-frame only. The sample records roughly 180,000 clones, roughly 80% being singletons. The sequenced sample consisted of PBMCs. These receptors were collected from a man aged 25-40 years in good health and CMV-seronegative.

This clone was recorded a few times. The CDR3 coding sequence is TGTGCCAGCAGCTGGACAGGGTCCCAAGAGACCCAGTACTTC. Translated: CASSWTGSQETQYF. This sequence joins TRBV7-2 and TRBJ2-5, with 8 nucleotides matching TRBD1. V shed 4 bases and J 1 base; nucleotides not matched to a gene: 2. The CDR3 runs 14 residues. The germline CDR1 and CDR2 sequences are SGHTA and FQGNSA.

This chain uses TRBV6-4 with TRBJ2-1, with a tentative D call TRBD2 (7 bases). V lost 10 bases and J lost 5, with 12 bases in between. The CDR3 covers 12 residues. Germline V gene sequence: CDR1 MRHNA, CDR2 SNTAGT. The CDR3, as DNA: TGTGCCACCAGGGGACTACACAATGAGCAGTTCTTC. Encoded protein: CATRGLHNEQFF.

The rearrangement uses TRBV7-2 and TRBJ2-7; 7 nucleotides line up with TRBD1. CDR1 is SGHTA, CDR2 FQGNSA, per germline. CDR3 length: 15 amino acids. The junction had 3 bases not matched to a gene; V was cut back by 1 base and J by 0 bases. The CDR3 protein is CASSLGGDSSYEQYF. The DNA of the CDR3 is TGTGCCAGCAGCTTAGGTGGGGACAGCTCCTACGAGCAGTACTTC. The variable domain in full, with the rest retrieved from reference TRBV7-2 and TRBJ2-7, is GAGVSQSPSNKVTEKGKDVELRCDPISGHTALYWYRQSLGQGLEFLIYFQGNSAPDKSGLPSDRFSAERTGGSVSTLTIQRTQQEDSAVYLCASSLGGDSSYEQYFGPGTRLTVT.

This clone was seen a few times. The V call is TRBV4-3, the J call TRBJ2-7; 9 nucleotides agree with TRBD1. Trimming took 0 bases from V and 4 from J; bases not matched to a gene: 10. The CDR3 spans 17 residues. Germline assignment: CDR1 LGHNA and CDR2 YSLEER. The CDR3: CASSQEGKGQGMYEQYF. The DNA of the CDR3 is TGCGCCAGCAGCCAAGAGGGCAAGGGACAGGGTATGTACGAGCAGTACTTC.

The chain is built from TRBV11-2 and TRBJ2-7; 12 nucleotides agree with TRBD1. Germline CDR1 is SGHAT and CDR2 is FQNNGV. The V segment lost 5 bases and the J segment 5 bases; nucleotides outside the gene matches: 10. The CDR3 has 16 amino acids. The CDR3 DNA is TGTGCCAGCAGCCCAATCCGGGACAGGGGGCCCCACGAGCAGTACTTC. It encodes CASSPIRDRGPHEQYF.